This T cell receptor (beta chain) stems from a study of cytomegalovirus exposure and HLA in healthy donors. The CDR3 is made up of 15 amino acids. Germline loops: CDR1 LNHDA, CDR2 SQIVND (reference sequence). V shed 5 bases and J shed 2 bases, with 16 bases lying between them. The PCR used 60 Vbeta and 13 Jbeta primers. Profiling relied on immunoSEQ multiplex PCR, and the TCRdb table lists in-frame clones only, not all of them. Counted here are 65,000 to 95,000 clones, 79% occurring once; the ten biggest clones make up about 2.5%. The sample taken for sequencing was PBMCs. V is TRBV19 and J is TRBJ2-7; D perhaps matches TRBD1 (5 bases). The sequence was collected from a man aged 25 to 45 in good health and CMV-seronegative. The CDR3 DNA reads as TGTGCCAGTAGTGCGCCGACAGCTTTCGCCTACGAGCAGTACTTC. Its protein product is CASSAPTAFAYEQYF.